The rows below give T cell receptor beta chains drawn from one sample of a study of PD-L1 blockade in urothelial cancer. Here immunoSEQ multiplex PCR was the method, and the copy in TCRdb shows in-frame clones only, minus some. This table has 40,000 or so clones, 65% to 85% appearing once. This specimen was PBMCs, taken around atezolizumab (anti-PD-L1) treatment. Every receptor here comes from a man aged 55 to 70 with urothelial cancer. CDR3s include the opening cysteine and the closing phenylalanine or tryptophan. A D gene is named only where the DNA matches it firmly. Expanded clones are given a class, and other clones once, few, many or no size at all.

clone_size	d_call	v_call	j_call	cdr3_nt	cdr3_aa
.	.	TRBV28	TRBJ1-6	TGTGCCAGCAGTCCGGGGGGCCGCGGACCGAACAATAATTCACCCCTCCACTTT	CASSPGGRGPNNNSPLHF
.	TRBD1	TRBV28	TRBJ2-3	TGTGCCAGCAAACCGGGACAGGGGAACACAGATACGCAGTATTTT	CASKPGQGNTDTQYF
.	.	TRBV21-1	TRBJ1-6	TGTGCCAGCAGCAGCCAACCTAGTAGCTCCTATAATTCACCCCTCCACTTT	CASSSQPSSSYNSPLHF
.	.	TRBV30	TRBJ1-1	TGTGCCTGGGAACAACAGGGCACTGAAGCTTTCTTT	CAWEQQGTEAFF
.	.	TRBV7-2	TRBJ1-1	TGTGCCAGCAGCCCTAGGGGGGGGGACGCTGAAGCTTTCTTT	CASSPRGGDAEAFF
.	.	TRBV27	TRBJ1-5	TGTGCCAGCAGTTTATCCGTTAATCAGCCCCAGCATTTT	CASSLSVNQPQHF
.	TRBD2	TRBV12-5	TRBJ2-5	TGTGCTAGTGGCTACGGGACTAGCGGCGAAGAGACCCAGTACTTC	CASGYGTSGEETQYF
once	.	TRBV6-5	TRBJ2-5	TGTGCCAGCAGTTACCCTGACAGCCAAGAGACCCAGTACTTC	CASSYPDSQETQYF
.	.	TRBV10-3	TRBJ2-7	TGTGCCATCAGTGACCCGGGCAGGGAACCCTACGAGCAGTACTTC	CAISDPGREPYEQYF
.	.	TRBV5-1	TRBJ2-7	TGCGCCAGCAGGCTTGGATCGGGAGGGGGCGATAACGAGCAGTACTTC	CASRLGSGGGDNEQYF
few	TRBD1	TRBV12-5	TRBJ2-3	TGTGCTAGTGGTCCGGGACAGGGTGAGTCAGATACGCAGTATTTT	CASGPGQGESDTQYF
once	TRBD1	TRBV6-1	TRBJ2-7	TGTGCCAGCAGAGGGACAGGAGTCTACGAGCAGTACTTC	CASRGTGVYEQYF
.	.	TRBV5-1	TRBJ2-2	TGCGCCAGCAGCTTGATGAGGGTAAACACCGGGGAGCTGTTTTTT	CASSLMRVNTGELFF
.	TRBD1	TRBV9	TRBJ1-2	TGTGCCAGCAGCAGGAGGGGGGACAGAACCTATGGCTACACCTTC	CASSRRGDRTYGYTF
.	TRBD1	TRBV7-9	TRBJ1-6	TGTGCCACTACAGACAGGGATAATTCACCCCTCCACTTT	CATTDRDNSPLHF
.	TRBD1	TRBV7-9	TRBJ1-2	TGTGCCAGCAGCTTACCGACAGGGGGTACCTATGGCTACACCTTC	CASSLPTGGTYGYTF
.	.	TRBV6-5	TRBJ1-1	TGTGCCAGCAGTTACTCAGGAACAGTGAACACTGAAGCTTTCTTT	CASSYSGTVNTEAFF
.	TRBD1	TRBV6-1	TRBJ1-5	TGTGCCAGCAGTGAAACAGATCCCGGGACAGAGAGCAATCAGCCCCAGCATTTT	CASSETDPGTESNQPQHF
.	TRBD2	TRBV5-6	TRBJ2-5	TGTGCCAGCAGCTTGGACAGGGGACTAGCGGGTAGAGAGACCCAGTACTTC	CASSLDRGLAGRETQYF
.	.	TRBV30	TRBJ2-2	TGTGCCTGGAATTGGGGCTCGAACACCGGGGAGCTGTTTTTT	CAWNWGSNTGELFF
.	TRBD2	TRBV15	TRBJ2-1	TGTGCCACCAGCAGAGACCCCCCGGGGGGGAAGTTAAGTGAGCAGTTCTTC	CATSRDPPGGKLSEQFF
.	.	TRBV6-6	TRBJ1-2	TGTGCCAGCAGTTACAACTTAGACTATGGCTACACCTTC	CASSYNLDYGYTF
.	.	TRBV28	TRBJ1-5	TGTGCCAGCAGTCCCCCAGGTTTCAATCAGCCCCAGCATTTT	CASSPPGFNQPQHF
.	.	TRBV5-8	TRBJ2-3	TGTGCCAGCAGCTTCAGGACAGCGTTTAGCACAGATACGCAGTATTTT	CASSFRTAFSTDTQYF
.	.	TRBV6-1	TRBJ1-5	TGTGCCAGCAGTGAATGGGCAGGGAATACAGAGCCCCAGCATTTT	CASSEWAGNTEPQHF
.	.	TRBV6-1	TRBJ1-4	TGTGCCAGCAGATCCGAGAGAGCGGGTAATGAAAAACTGTTTTTT	CASRSERAGNEKLFF
.	TRBD2	TRBV10-3	TRBJ2-1	TGTGCCATCAGTGAGTGGGGAACGGGGGGGCGGCTCTACAATGAGCAGTTCTTC	CAISEWGTGGRLYNEQFF
.	.	TRBV18	TRBJ1-1	TGTGCCAGCTCACCTTCAACGGACGGGATGAACACTGAAGCTTTCTTT	CASSPSTDGMNTEAFF
once	TRBD1	TRBV30	TRBJ1-4	TGTGCCTGGAGCCCCGGACAGGCGGAGAATGAAAAACTGTTTTTT	CAWSPGQAENEKLFF
.	.	TRBV16	TRBJ1-1	TGTGCCAGCAGCCAAATGGCGGGAATGAACACTGAAGCTTTCTTT	CASSQMAGMNTEAFF
.	.	TRBV30	TRBJ1-1	TGTGCCTGGAGTGTCGGTGGGGAGACTGAAGCTTTCTTT	CAWSVGGETEAFF
.	.	TRBV5-6	TRBJ1-1	TGTGCCAGCAGCCCGGCGGGGGGGCGCAGGCTTGGTCTCTCTGAAGCTTTCTTT	CASSPAGGRRLGLSEAFF
once	TRBD1	TRBV5-8	TRBJ1-5	TGTGCCAGCAGCGCTGGGACAGGGCATCAGCCCCAGCATTTT	CASSAGTGHQPQHF